These 32 T cell receptor beta chains were sequenced from one sample in a study of chemoradiotherapy in HPV16-positive cancers. Repertoires were generated with immunoSEQ multiplex PCR, while TCRdb's copy carries only in-frame clones and drops some. The sample includes 500 to 750 clones, roughly three quarters of them seen just once. The material sequenced was tumor tissue, taken from a patient who underwent chemoradiotherapy. The receptors come from a human donor with HPV-associated anogenital cancer.

The chain uses TRBV6-5 and TRBJ2-3; 10 bases are a match to TRBD2. The CDR3 has 16 amino acids. The V segment lost 4 bases and the J segment 2 bases; nucleotides outside the gene matches: 6. In germline, CDR1 is MNHEY, CDR2 SVGAGI. CDR3 region: CASSLLAGKNTDTQYF. DNA of the CDR3: TGTGCCAGCAGTTTACTAGCGGGAAAAAACACAGATACGCAGTATTTT.

The V call is TRBV10-3, the J call TRBJ2-7; D is uncertain. Germline V lookup: CDR1 ENHRY, CDR2 SYGVKD. Trimming pared 0 bases from V and 3 bases from J, leaving 6 bases between. There are 13 residues in the CDR3. Here the CDR3 reads CAISESPGYEQYF. For the CDR3, the DNA is TGTGCCATCAGTGAGTCGCCCGGCTACGAGCAGTACTTC.

This chain connects TRBV19 to TRBJ1-2; 12 bases line up with TRBD1. Unmatched junction bases numbered 10, after V lost 8 bases and J lost 6 bases. Germline V lookup: CDR1 LNHDA, CDR2 SQIVND (reference sequence). CDR3 length: 15 amino acids. This chain's CDR3 is CASDRGTGGEDGYTF. Here the CDR3 DNA reads TGTGCCAGTGACAGAGGGACAGGGGGCGAGGATGGCTACACCTTC.

The CDR3: CASSSLEGWGQPQHF. The CDR3 DNA reads as TGTGCCAGCAGCTCCCTGGAGGGTTGGGGACAGCCCCAGCATTTT. The chain employs TRBV7-6 and TRBJ1-5; D gene ambiguous. CDR1 is SGHVS and CDR2 is FNYEAQ in the germline V gene. V dropped 4 bases and J dropped 7 bases, with 17 bases sitting between them. CDR3 length equals 15 residues.

This rearrangement joins TRBV28 to TRBJ2-7; 9 bases map to TRBD2. The V and J ends lost 6 bases and 1 base, in that order; junction bases with no gene match: 7. From germline, CDR1 is MDHEN and CDR2 SYDVKM. The CDR3 covers 15 residues. CDR3: CASSPRLAGSYEQYF. DNA of the CDR3: TGTGCCAGCAGCCCCCGGCTAGCGGGGTCCTACGAGCAGTACTTC.

The rearrangement uses TRBV28 and TRBJ2-1, with TRBD2 matching over 7 bases. Germline V gives CDR1 MDHEN, CDR2 SYDVKM. There are 16 residues in the CDR3. Trimming at V came to 3 bases and at J to 7 bases, leaving 12 bases not matched to a gene. The CDR3 is CASSFGGGSYRNEQFF. The CDR3 DNA reads as TGTGCCAGCAGTTTCGGTGGCGGGAGCTATCGAAATGAGCAGTTCTTC.

The V and J genes are TRBV19 and TRBJ2-5, with unresolved D. Germline V gene lookup returns CDR1 LNHDA and CDR2 SQIVND (reference sequence). CDR3 size: 14 residues. The ends were cut back, 5 bases at V and 3 bases at J, with 13 bases in the middle. CDR3 sequence: CASSAYGGEETQYF. CDR3 nucleotide sequence: TGTGCCAGTAGTGCGTACGGCGGTGAAGAGACCCAGTACTTC.

This chain uses TRBV30 with TRBJ1-6; D perhaps matches TRBD1 (6 bases). The V and J ends lost 2 bases and 14 bases respectively, with 16 bases between them. The CDR3 covers 13 residues. Germline V CDR1 and CDR2: GTSNPN, SVGIG (reference sequence). CDR3 protein: CAWSPLQGGTLHF. The DNA for the CDR3 is TGTGCCTGGAGTCCCCTACAGGGCGGGACCCTCCACTTT.

The V call is TRBV5-6, the J call TRBJ2-6; D gene uncertain. V lost 7 bases to trimming and J lost 5 bases, with 22 bases between them. The CDR3 is made up of 17 amino acids. CDR1 is SGHDT, CDR2 YYEEEE, per germline. CDR3 sequence: CASLRTIVTSRANVLTF. The CDR3 DNA sequence: TGTGCCAGCCTACGAACAATAGTCACAAGTCGGGCCAACGTCCTGACTTTC.

V is TRBV9 and J is TRBJ2-3, with TRBD1 matching over 8 bases. This CDR3 is 15 amino acids long. Germline values: CDR1 SGDLS, CDR2 YYNGEE. The V segment lost 3 bases and the J segment 5 bases; nucleotides outside the gene matches: 8. The CDR3 nucleotides are TGTGCCAGCAGCGAAAGGACAGGGACTCTAGATACGCAGTATTTT. Its translation: CASSERTGTLDTQYF.

This clone has a handful of counts. V gene TRBV11-3 combines with J gene TRBJ2-3; D may be TRBD1 (5 bases). The CDR3 is 14 residues long. Germline V gene lookup returns CDR1 SGHNT and CDR2 YENEEA. V was cut by 4 bases and J by 4 bases, with 12 bases left in between. In DNA, the CDR3 is TGTGCCAGCAGCTCCAGGGTCGAACCAGATACGCAGTATTTT. This translates into CASSSRVEPDTQYF. The full variable domain, with the rest looked up from reference TRBV11-3 and TRBJ2-3, is EAGVVQSPRYKIIEKKQPVAFWCNPISGHNTLYWYLQNLGQGPELLIRYENEEAVDDSQLPKDRFSAERLKGVDSTLKIQPAELGDSAVYLCASSSRVEPDTQYFGPGTRLTVL.

The rearrangement joins TRBV28 to TRBJ1-5, with 7 bases identical to TRBD1. The germline V gene has CDR1 MDHEN and CDR2 SYDVKM. This CDR3 region has 16 residues. V dropped 6 bases and J dropped 5; count of bases not matched to a gene: 13. The CDR3, as DNA: TGTGCCAGCAGATCAACCCGGGACAGACTCGATCAGCCCCAGCATTTT. Translation gives CASRSTRDRLDQPQHF.

This chain joins TRBV7-2 and TRBJ2-3, with D maybe TRBD2 (7 bases). Germline CDR1 reads SGHTA; CDR2 reads FQGNSA. The CDR3 length is 17 residues. V was shortened by 5 bases and J by 3 bases, with 21 bases between the two germline ends. This chain's CDR3 is CASSPNFGGGGTDTQYF. The CDR3 DNA follows: TGTGCCAGCAGCCCCAATTTTGGGGGGGGCGGGACAGATACGCAGTATTTT.

The gene calls are TRBV14 and TRBJ2-3, with TRBD1 identical over 9 bases. The CDR3 is made up of 15 amino acids. CDR1 and CDR2 (germline): SGHDN, FVKESK. V gave up 6 bases and J gave up 6 bases; unmatched junction bases: 10. The CDR3 coding sequence is TGTGCCAGCAGGTCAACCGGGACAGGGAGGGATACGCAGTATTTT. It codes for CASRSTGTGRDTQYF.

The chain employs TRBV2 and TRBJ2-7; 8 bases match TRBD2. The CDR3 covers 12 residues. Per the germline V gene, CDR1 is SNHLY and CDR2 is FYNNEI. With 8 bases clipped from V and 2 bases from J, the junction kept 2 bases outside the gene matches. Here the CDR3 DNA reads TGTGCCAGCGGCGGGAGGACCTACGAGCAGTACTTC. Residues: CASGGRTYEQYF.

V usage is TRBV2 and J usage is TRBJ2-2; possible D gene TRBD2, 7 bases. V was clipped by 0 bases and J by 1 base, with 12 bases between them. The germline gives CDR1 SNHLY, CDR2 FYNNEI. This CDR3 is built from 17 residues. CDR3: CASSEAGGAGNTGELFF. In DNA, the CDR3 is TGTGCCAGCAGTGAAGCGGGGGGGGCAGGGAACACCGGGGAGCTGTTTTTT.

V and J are TRBV6-5 and TRBJ2-4; the D call may be TRBD1 or TRBD2 (5 bases each). Trimming took 5 bases from V and 2 from J, leaving 13 bases between them. Germline values: CDR1 MNHEY, CDR2 SVGAGI. The CDR3 totals 15 residues. The CDR3 sequence: CASSLFPGPKNIQYF. In nucleotides, the CDR3 is TGTGCCAGCAGTCTCTTCCCGGGACCCAAAAACATTCAGTACTTC.

The chain employs TRBV9 and TRBJ2-3, with D perhaps TRBD2 (6 bases). The CDR3 spans 16 residues. Germline V CDR1 and CDR2: SGDLS, YYNGEE. The V gene lost 4 bases and the J gene lost 3 bases, with 18 bases spanning the gap. The CDR3 loop is CASSTDGGEGTDTQYF. DNA of the CDR3: TGTGCCAGCAGCACCGACGGAGGGGAAGGGACAGATACGCAGTATTTT.

The chain links TRBV13 to TRBJ2-3, with D perhaps TRBD1 (6 bases). The V end lost 4 bases, the J end lost 1 base, and 18 bases lay between the germline ends. The germline gives CDR1 PRHDT, CDR2 FYEKMQ (reference sequence). This CDR3 comprises 17 residues. The CDR3 sequence: CASSYPQGGFGTDTQYF. The CDR3 nucleotides are TGTGCCAGCAGCTACCCACAGGGCGGATTTGGCACAGATACGCAGTATTTT.

In this sample, this clone turned up a few times. This CDR3 is also generated by other DNA sequences in the sample. The chain carries TRBV19 and TRBJ2-7, with D unresolved. Germline values: CDR1 LNHDA, CDR2 SQIVND (reference sequence). The CDR3 is made up of 14 amino acids. V was pared by 1 base and J by 3 bases, with 10 bases between. The CDR3 region is CASSIGARGYEQYF. CDR3 DNA: TGTGCCAGTAGTATAGGGGCTCGTGGCTACGAGCAGTACTTC.

The gene calls are TRBV2 and TRBJ1-5; D is undetermined. The CDR3 loop spans 13 amino acids. Germline CDR1 reads SNHLY; CDR2 reads FYNNEI. Trimming pared 6 bases from V and 3 bases from J, leaving 9 bases between. CDR3 region: CASSGEANQPQHF. CDR3 nucleotides: TGTGCCAGCAGCGGGGAGGCCAATCAGCCCCAGCATTTT.

J is TRBJ2-1 and V is TRBV4-1; the match to TRBD1 covers 7 bases. This CDR3 spans 17 amino acids. The trim removed 4 bases at V and 7 bases at J, leaving 16 bases unmatched. The germline V gene encodes CDR1 MGHRA and CDR2 YSYEKL. The CDR3 here is CASSPLPQGTWGNEQFF. The CDR3 DNA reads TGCGCCAGCAGCCCCCTCCCACAGGGGACCTGGGGGAATGAGCAGTTCTTC.

The chain joins TRBV5-5 to TRBJ2-7, with a possible D match to TRBD1 (6 bases). Germline V gene data show CDR1 as SGHKS and CDR2 as YYEKEE (reference sequence). The CDR3 consists of 16 residues. With 3 bases removed from V and 3 bases from J, the gap between germline ends came to 19 bases. Written as DNA, the CDR3 is TGTGCCAGCAGCTATTCTAAGGGGGTCTATCTCTACGAGCAGTACTTC. Its translation is CASSYSKGVYLYEQYF.

This chain links TRBV10-2 with TRBJ1-2; D perhaps matches TRBD1 (6 bases). This CDR3 contains 16 residues. The germline V and J ends were trimmed by 3 bases and 1 base, with 15 bases remaining between them. From germline, CDR1 is WSHSY and CDR2 SAAADI. CDR3 sequence (DNA): TGCGCCAGCAGTGACCGGGACACCCTTCTTAACTATGGCTACACCTTC. Translating it yields CASSDRDTLLNYGYTF.

V and J are TRBV30 and TRBJ2-3; D is uncertain. From germline, CDR1 is GTSNPN and CDR2 SVGIG (reference sequence). Trimming cost V 0 bases and J 3 bases, with 10 bases left between them. The CDR3 extends over 14 amino acids. CDR3 nucleotide sequence: TGTGCCTGGAGTGTAGAATTAGTAACAGATACGCAGTATTTT. This gives the protein CAWSVELVTDTQYF.

The rearrangement joins TRBV7-6 to TRBJ2-1; D gene unclear. The CDR3 has 13 amino acids. Trimming removed 0 bases from V and 6 bases from J, with 6 bases in between. Germline lookup yields CDR1 SGHVS and CDR2 FNYEAQ. In DNA, the CDR3 is TGTGCCAGCAGCTTAGCAGGGTTCAATGAGCAGTTCTTC. Its protein is CASSLAGFNEQFF.

The gene calls are TRBV6-5 and TRBJ2-1; D might be TRBD2 (5 bases). Trimming removed 0 bases at V and 8 bases at J, with 8 bases between. The CDR3 extends over 13 amino acids. Germline V gene lookup returns CDR1 MNHEY and CDR2 SVGAGI. This CDR3 reads CASSYSGSDEQFF. The CDR3 nucleotides are TGTGCCAGCAGTTACTCGGGGAGCGATGAGCAGTTCTTC.

The J gene is TRBJ2-5, the V gene TRBV19, with D uncertain. V was pared by 3 bases and J by 3 bases, with 2 bases between. This CDR3 is 11 amino acids long. Per the germline V gene, CDR1 is LNHDA and CDR2 is SQIVND (reference sequence). CDR3 DNA: TGTGCCAGTAGTATTGAAGAGACCCAGTACTTC. It is translated as CASSIEETQYF. Combining the CDR3 with reference TRBV19 and TRBJ2-5 gives the whole variable domain DGGITQSPKYLFRKEGQNVTLSCEQNLNHDAMYWYRQDPGQGLRLIYYSQIVNDFQKGDIAEGYSVSREKKESFPLTVTSAQKNPTAFYLCASSIEETQYFGPGTRLLVL.

This clone has only one observation. For the CDR3, the DNA is TGTGCCAGCAGTACCGGGACATATCGGTTCAATGAGCAGTTCTTC. As protein: CASSTGTYRFNEQFF. The chain carries TRBV6-5 and TRBJ2-1; maybe TRBD1 (6 bases). The germline V gene encodes CDR1 MNHEY and CDR2 SVGAGI. The CDR3 runs to 15 residues. V shed 5 bases and J shed 6 bases, with 17 bases lying between them.

This chain joins TRBV27 and TRBJ2-1; possibly TRBD1 or TRBD2 for D (7 bases each). There are 15 residues in the CDR3. V lost 6 bases and J 7 bases, leaving 19 bases between the germline ends. CDR1 and CDR2 (germline): MNHEY, SMNVEV (reference sequence). CDR3 region: CASRVGQGGINEQFF. CDR3 coding DNA: TGTGCCAGCAGAGTCGGCCAGGGGGGGATTAATGAGCAGTTCTTC.

The chain links TRBV5-4 to TRBJ2-7, with TRBD2 identical over 7 bases. Looked up from germline, CDR1 is SGHNT and CDR2 is YYREEE (reference sequence). CDR3 size: 14 residues. V lost 0 bases and J lost 5; bases outside the gene matches: 5. In DNA, the CDR3 is TGTGCCAGCAGCTTGGGGGAGGGGAACAACGAGCAGTACTTC. This gives the protein CASSLGEGNNEQYF.

The chain links TRBV7-3 to TRBJ1-1, with D possibly being TRBD1 (5 bases). This CDR3 is 13 amino acids long. The V gene's germline CDR1 is SGHTA and CDR2 FQGTGA. The germline V and J ends were trimmed by 3 bases and 1 base, with 6 bases remaining between them. As DNA, the CDR3 is TGTGCCAGCAGCTTGGGGCAGAACACTGAAGCTTTCTTT. Protein sequence: CASSLGQNTEAFF.